This T cell receptor beta chain is from a study of T cell changes during pregnancy in multiple sclerosis. The data were produced by immunoSEQ multiplex PCR, yet TCRdb's version contains in-frame clones alone and is incomplete. The table has approximately 50,000 clones, roughly nine tenths seen once. The receptor comes from a female donor with multiple sclerosis, enrolled in a pregnancy study. The sample here was CD8+ T cells from peripheral blood mononuclear cells, taken after pregnancy.

CDR3 loop: CASSEAGGADNQPQHF. The CDR3 DNA follows: TGTGCCAGCAGTGAAGCGGGGGGGGCAGACAATCAGCCCCAGCATTTT. The chain is built from TRBV6-1 and TRBJ1-5, with D possibly matching TRBD1 (6 bases). Germline V lookup: CDR1 MNHNS, CDR2 SASEGT. This CDR3 is 16 amino acids long. Between the trimmed V and J ends, which lost 0 bases and 3 bases, there was a span of 12 bases.